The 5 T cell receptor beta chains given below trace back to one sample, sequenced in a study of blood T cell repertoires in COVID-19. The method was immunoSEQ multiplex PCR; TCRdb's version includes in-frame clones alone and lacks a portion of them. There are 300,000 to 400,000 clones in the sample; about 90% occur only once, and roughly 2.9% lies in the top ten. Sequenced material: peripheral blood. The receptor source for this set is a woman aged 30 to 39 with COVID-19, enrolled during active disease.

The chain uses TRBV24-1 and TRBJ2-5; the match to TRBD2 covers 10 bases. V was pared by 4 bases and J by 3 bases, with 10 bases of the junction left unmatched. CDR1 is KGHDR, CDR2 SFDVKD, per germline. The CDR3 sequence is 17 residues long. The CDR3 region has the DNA TGTGCCACCAGTGACCTCTTTCCTAGCGGGGGAAAAGAGACCCAGTACTTC. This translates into CATSDLFPSGGKETQYF.

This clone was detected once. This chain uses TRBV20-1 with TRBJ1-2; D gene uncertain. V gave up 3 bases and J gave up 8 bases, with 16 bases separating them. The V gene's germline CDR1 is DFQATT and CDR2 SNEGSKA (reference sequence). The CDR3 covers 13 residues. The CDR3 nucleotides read TGCAGTGCTAGTGGCGGTACATTCGTGGGCTACACCTTC. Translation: CSASGGTFVGYTF.

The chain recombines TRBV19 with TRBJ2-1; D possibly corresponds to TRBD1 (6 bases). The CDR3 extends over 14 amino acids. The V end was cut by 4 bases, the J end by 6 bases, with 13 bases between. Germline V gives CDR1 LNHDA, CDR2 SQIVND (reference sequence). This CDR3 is CASSKGHLSNEQFF. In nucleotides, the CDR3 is TGTGCCAGTAGTAAGGGACACCTGAGCAATGAGCAGTTCTTC.

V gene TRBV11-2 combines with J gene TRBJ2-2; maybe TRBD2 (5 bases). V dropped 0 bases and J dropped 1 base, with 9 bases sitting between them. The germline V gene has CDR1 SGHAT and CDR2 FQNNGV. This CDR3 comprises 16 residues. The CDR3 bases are TGTGCCAGCAGCTTAGACGGCGGAGGGAACACCGGGGAGCTGTTTTTT. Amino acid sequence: CASSLDGGGNTGELFF.

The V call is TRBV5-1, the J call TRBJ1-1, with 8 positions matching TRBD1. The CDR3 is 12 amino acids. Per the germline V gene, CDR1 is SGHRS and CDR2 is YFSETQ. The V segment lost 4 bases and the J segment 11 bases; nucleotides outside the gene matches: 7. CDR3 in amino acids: CASSQTGVEAFF. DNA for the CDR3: TGCGCCAGCAGCCAGACAGGGGTTGAGGCTTTCTTT.